What follows are 15 T cell receptor beta chains derived from one specimen sequenced in a study of T-cell memory formation after mild COVID-19. TCRdb independently ran MiXCR on the 5' RACE reads; one entry per CDR3 protein. Of roughly 620,000 distinct CDR3 sequences listed, around 17% were seen once; the top ten hold 12%. Specimen: PBMCs or a T cell subset sorted from them (not recorded which). These receptors were obtained from an adult woman who had mild COVID-19 (a few samples of this study predate the infection). Cell type and time point are not known.

This clonotype was detected a few times. The chain recombines TRBV12-5 with TRBJ1-2; perhaps TRBD1 as D (6 bases). This CDR3 is built from 15 residues. V was clipped by 4 bases and J by 6 bases, with 18 bases between them. Germline values: CDR1 LGHNT, CDR2 FRNRAP. The CDR3 nucleotides read TGTGCTAGTGGTTCGGCAATAGGGGGGCGGGATGGCTACACCTTC. Residues: CASGSAIGGRDGYTF.

This clonotype has only a few counts. The J gene is TRBJ2-3, the V gene TRBV20-1; 9 nucleotides match TRBD1. This CDR3 has 17 residues. With V trimmed by 1 base and J by 2 bases, 10 bases remained unmatched. Germline lookup yields CDR1 DFQATT and CDR2 SNEGSKA (reference sequence). The CDR3 DNA is TGCAGTGCTAGAGCGGGCCCGGACAGGGGCCTCACAGATACGCAGTATTTT. Protein sequence: CSARAGPDRGLTDTQYF.

V and J are TRBV3-1 and TRBJ2-1; 12 nucleotides line up with TRBD2. The ends lost 4 bases at V and 2 bases at J; junction bases unmatched: 6. This CDR3 region has 17 residues. Germline lookup yields CDR1 LGHDT and CDR2 YNNKEL (reference sequence). Here the CDR3 reads CASSPILAGGPYNEQFF. DNA for the CDR3: TGTGCCAGCAGCCCGATTCTAGCGGGAGGGCCCTACAATGAGCAGTTCTTC.

This clonotype was detected a few times. The V gene is TRBV7-9, the J gene TRBJ2-3; D tentatively fits TRBD1 or TRBD2 (6 bases each). Looked up from germline, CDR1 is SEHNR and CDR2 is FQNEAQ (reference sequence). The CDR3 totals 14 residues. Trimming took off 3 bases at V and 2 bases at J, with 9 bases between the two ends. CDR3 sequence reads: CASSFAGHTDTQYF. The CDR3 DNA reads TGTGCCAGCAGCTTTGCGGGACACACAGATACGCAGTATTTT. The variable domain in full, with the rest retrieved from reference TRBV7-9 and TRBJ2-3, is DTGVSQNPRHKITKRGQNVTFRCDPISEHNRLYWYRQTLGQGPEFLTYFQNEAQLEKSRLLSDRFSAERPKGSFSTLEIQRTEQGDSAMYLCASSFAGHTDTQYFGPGTRLTVL.

This clonotype has more than one count but fewer than ten. The rearrangement links TRBV9 to TRBJ2-1; D tentatively fits TRBD1 or TRBD2 (6 bases each). The germline gives CDR1 SGDLS, CDR2 YYNGEE. CDR3 length: 19 amino acids. The germline V and J ends were trimmed by 0 bases and 7 bases, with 26 bases remaining between them. The CDR3 nucleotides read TGTGCCAGCAGCGTAGCCATCTCAGGGGAAGGGAGGCCTGAGAATGAGCAGTTCTTC. Encoded protein: CASSVAISGEGRPENEQFF.

This clonotype was recorded a few times. The rearrangement joins TRBV18 to TRBJ2-7, with TRBD1 matching over 9 bases. Germline V gives CDR1 KGHSH, CDR2 LQKENI. This CDR3 is built from 16 residues. Germline trimming cut 0 bases from V and 2 bases from J; bases unmatched to any gene: 5. CDR3 bases: TGTGCCAGCTCACCACCAGGACAGGGGAGTCCCTACGAGCAGTACTTC. Its protein product is CASSPPGQGSPYEQYF.

The genes are TRBV7-9 and TRBJ2-5; D uncertain. The V and J ends lost 5 bases and 5 bases respectively, with 12 bases between them. From germline, CDR1 is SEHNR and CDR2 FQNEAQ (reference sequence). The CDR3 totals 13 residues. CDR3 sequence (DNA): TGTGCCAGCAGCCGCGACCACGGGGAGACCCAGTACTTC. Translation gives CASSRDHGETQYF.

This clonotype has more than one count but fewer than ten. The chain recombines TRBV20-1 with TRBJ2-1; 7 bases align to TRBD2. Germline CDR1 is DFQATT and CDR2 is SNEGSKA (reference sequence). After removal of 6 bases from V and 10 bases from J, the junction contained 6 bases not matched to a gene. This CDR3 contains 11 residues. As DNA, the CDR3 is TGCAGTGCAAACGAAGCGGGGGAGCAGTTCTTC. Protein sequence: CSANEAGEQFF.

V and J are TRBV7-9 and TRBJ2-3; D unclear. The CDR3 is made up of 14 amino acids. From germline, CDR1 is SEHNR and CDR2 FQNEAQ (reference sequence). Trimming stripped 3 bases from V and 2 bases from J, with 9 bases between. The CDR3 DNA is TGTGCCAGCAGCTTGAATCTGTTCACAGATACGCAGTATTTT. Protein: CASSLNLFTDTQYF.

This clonotype was seen ten or more times. The chain links TRBV6-2 or TRBV6-3 to TRBJ2-2; D might be TRBD1 (6 bases). V lost 7 bases and J 1 base, leaving 16 bases between the germline ends. Germline-derived CDR1 and CDR2 are MNHEY and SVGEGT. This CDR3 contains 16 residues. This CDR3 is CASTRLGTLNTGELFF. The CDR3 region has the DNA TGTGCCAGCACTAGATTGGGGACACTGAACACCGGGGAGCTGTTTTTT.

This clonotype was seen many times. The chain employs TRBV7-9 and TRBJ1-2; D not resolved. CDR1 SEHNR and CDR2 FQNEAQ come from the germline V gene (reference sequence). Trimming left V 4 bases short and J 4 bases short, with 4 bases between. CDR3 size: 11 residues. For the CDR3, the DNA is TGTGCCAGCAGCTCCATCTATGGCTACACCTTC. Translation: CASSSIYGYTF.

This rearrangement joins TRBV10-3 to TRBJ2-3, with 7 bases identical to TRBD1. CDR1 ENHRY and CDR2 SYGVKD come from the germline V gene. V dropped 6 bases and J dropped 6; count of bases not matched to a gene: 9. The CDR3 covers 14 residues. The CDR3 sequence: CAIRSGTAEDTQYF. The CDR3 coding sequence is TGTGCCATCAGATCCGGGACAGCAGAGGATACGCAGTATTTT.

CDR3 residues: CASSRKGGTEAFF. Here the CDR3 DNA reads TGTGCCAGCAGTCGAAAAGGGGGCACTGAAGCTTTCTTT. The rearrangement links TRBV12-3 or TRBV12-4 to TRBJ1-1; D perhaps matches TRBD1 (6 bases). Trimming removed 5 bases from V and 4 bases from J, with 11 bases in between. This CDR3 spans 13 amino acids.

This clonotype was recorded a few times. V is TRBV7-9 and J is TRBJ1-2; no clear D gene. This CDR3 comprises 14 residues. Trimming cost V 1 base and J 3 bases, with 9 bases left between them. The germline V gene encodes CDR1 SEHNR and CDR2 FQNEAQ (reference sequence). This CDR3 is CASSLGADDYGYTF. Here the CDR3 DNA reads TGTGCCAGCAGCTTAGGGGCAGACGACTATGGCTACACCTTC.

V gene TRBV18 combines with J gene TRBJ1-3; D gene ambiguous. This CDR3 contains 17 residues. Looked up from germline, CDR1 is KGHSH and CDR2 is LQKENI. V lost 7 bases and J 0 bases, leaving 19 bases between the germline ends. The CDR3 nucleotides are TGTGCCAGCTTTTCGCCCGATCGGGCGTCCTCTGGAAACACCATATATTTT. Translating it yields CASFSPDRASSGNTIYF.